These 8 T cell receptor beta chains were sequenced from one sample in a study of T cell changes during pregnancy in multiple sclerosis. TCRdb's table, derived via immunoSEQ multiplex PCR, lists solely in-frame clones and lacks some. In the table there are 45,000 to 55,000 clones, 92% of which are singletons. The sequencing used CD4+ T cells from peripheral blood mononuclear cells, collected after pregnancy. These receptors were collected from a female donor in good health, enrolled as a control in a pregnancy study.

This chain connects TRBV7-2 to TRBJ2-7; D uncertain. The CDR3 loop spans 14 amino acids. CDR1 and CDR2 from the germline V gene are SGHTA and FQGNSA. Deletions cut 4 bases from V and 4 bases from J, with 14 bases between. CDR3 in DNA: TGTGCCAGCAGCTACTACGGTCGCGGTTACGAGCAGTACTTC. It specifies CASSYYGRGYEQYF.

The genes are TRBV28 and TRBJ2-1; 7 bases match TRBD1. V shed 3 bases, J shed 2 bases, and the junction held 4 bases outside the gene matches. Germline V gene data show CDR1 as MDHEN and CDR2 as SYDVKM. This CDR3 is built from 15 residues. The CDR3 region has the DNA TGTGCCAGCAGTTTCCGACAGGGTGCCTACAATGAGCAGTTCTTC. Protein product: CASSFRQGAYNEQFF.

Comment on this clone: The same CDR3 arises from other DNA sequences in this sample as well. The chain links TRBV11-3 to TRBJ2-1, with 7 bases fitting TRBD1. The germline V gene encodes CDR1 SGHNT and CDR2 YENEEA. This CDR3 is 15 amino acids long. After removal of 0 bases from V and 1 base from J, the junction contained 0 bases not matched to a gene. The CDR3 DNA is TGTGCCAGCAGCTTAGAACAGGGGTCCTACAATGAGCAGTTCTTC. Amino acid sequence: CASSLEQGSYNEQFF. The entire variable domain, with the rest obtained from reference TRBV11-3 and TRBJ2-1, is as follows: EAGVVQSPRYKIIEKKQPVAFWCNPISGHNTLYWYLQNLGQGPELLIRYENEEAVDDSQLPKDRFSAERLKGVDSTLKIQPAELGDSAVYLCASSLEQGSYNEQFFGPGTRLTVL.

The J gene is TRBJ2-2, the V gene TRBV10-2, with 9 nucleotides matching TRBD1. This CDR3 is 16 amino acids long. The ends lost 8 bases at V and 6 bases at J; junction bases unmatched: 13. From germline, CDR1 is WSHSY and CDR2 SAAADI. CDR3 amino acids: CASRPGQGRYPGELFF. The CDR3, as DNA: TGCGCCAGCCGGCCCGGACAGGGGAGGTATCCCGGGGAGCTGTTTTTT.

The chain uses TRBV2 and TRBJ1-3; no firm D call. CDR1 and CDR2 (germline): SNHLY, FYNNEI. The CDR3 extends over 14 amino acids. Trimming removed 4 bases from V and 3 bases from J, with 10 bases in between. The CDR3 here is CASSGTGDGNTIYF. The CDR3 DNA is TGTGCCAGCAGTGGGACCGGGGATGGAAACACCATATATTTT.

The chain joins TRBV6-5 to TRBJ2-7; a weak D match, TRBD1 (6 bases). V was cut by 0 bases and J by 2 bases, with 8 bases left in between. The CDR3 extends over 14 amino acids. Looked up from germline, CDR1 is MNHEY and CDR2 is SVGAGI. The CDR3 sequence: CASSYSQGTYEQYF. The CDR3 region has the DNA TGTGCCAGCAGTTACTCGCAGGGGACCTACGAGCAGTACTTC.

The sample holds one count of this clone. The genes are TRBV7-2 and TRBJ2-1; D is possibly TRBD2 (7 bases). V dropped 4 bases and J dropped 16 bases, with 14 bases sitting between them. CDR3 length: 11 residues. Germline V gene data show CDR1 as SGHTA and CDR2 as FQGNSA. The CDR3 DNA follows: TGTGCCAGCAGCTCATGGGGGGGCTACTTCTTC. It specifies CASSSWGGYFF.

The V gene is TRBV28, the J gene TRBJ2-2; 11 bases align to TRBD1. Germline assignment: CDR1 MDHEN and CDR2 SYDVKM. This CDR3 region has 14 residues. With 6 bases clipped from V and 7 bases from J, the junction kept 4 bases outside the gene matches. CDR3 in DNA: TGTGCCAGCAGACCGGGACAGGGGGTCGGGGAGCTGTTTTTT. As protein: CASRPGQGVGELFF.